What follows describes a single TCR beta chain. This clone was seen a handful of times. What this receptor recognizes is not known. Base quality data are lacking; no much larger clone is found one base away. The data stem from a study of blood T cell repertoires in COVID-19 (dated by TCRdb to the early 2020s). Regarding the study in general: The collaborator samples originated in the United States, Italy and Spain and spanned the acute and convalescent phases of COVID-19. The material from the prospective study consisted of cDNA or gDNA derived from T cells, B-cell-depleted T cells, or PBMCs. Deeply sampled blood TCRbeta repertoires from subjects exposed to, actively infected with, or recovered from COVID-19 were included in the dataset. The repertoires were made available in a free public database intended to serve as a resource for research on the immune response to SARS-CoV-2. The samples were drawn from two sources: the first 160 participants of the ongoing ImmuneRACE study, and some 1,300 subjects contributed by 6 global collaborators. A de-identified subject ID, COVID-19 status, age in years and sex were almost always included in the sample metadata. Where available, HLA class I and class II types were taken from metadata supplied by the sample provider and were not determined by assay-based typing.

Each collaborating institution followed its own protocols to collect whole blood in K2EDTA tubes. For TCRbeta analysis, collaborators shipped samples as frozen whole blood, isolated PBMCs, or DNA extracted from either of those sample types. The V end loses 6 bases and the J end loses 2 bases, and a stretch of 10 bases separates them. Reading from cysteine to phenylalanine, the CDR3 counts 13 amino acids. Only CDR3 DNA is held: 39 bases, read in frame from base 1. Sequences SNHLY (CDR1) and FYNNEI (CDR2) are obtained from the germline V gene. What the research found in general, with its limitations: The quantity of clinical and demographic metadata differed by source and by participant and was supplied without curation.

TCRbeta CDR3 regions were amplified from genomic DNA using the immunoSEQ Assay, a bias-controlled multiplex PCR. In the original analysis: Nucleated cell counts per sample were estimated from amplification of reference gene primers within the assay. To quantify the absolute abundance of each unique TCRbeta CDR3 rearrangement, sequence reads were collapsed and filtered. For each sample, productive Simpson clonality was calculated as the square root of Simpson's diversity index over productive rearrangements. TCRdb stores this immuneACCESS table with in-frame sequences only. Part of the clones is absent; in the studies checked, under half of the shortfall reflects unresolved V genes, and no reason is known for the rest. The D gene and trimming were derived from the DNA, and the V and J assignments and clone size from that table. This sample lists around 110,000 clones; roughly four fifths were detected once. 7.5% of the sample belongs to the ten largest clones.

Sequenced material: peripheral blood. This TCR derives from a man between 70 and 80 years old with active or convalescent COVID-19. The chain is assembled from TRBV2 and TRBJ1-1; no D gene is confidently identified. The CDR3 in this case is CASRPRPNTEAFF. The sequenced DNA: TGTGCCAGCAGGCCCAGGCCTAACACTGAAGCTTTCTTT.